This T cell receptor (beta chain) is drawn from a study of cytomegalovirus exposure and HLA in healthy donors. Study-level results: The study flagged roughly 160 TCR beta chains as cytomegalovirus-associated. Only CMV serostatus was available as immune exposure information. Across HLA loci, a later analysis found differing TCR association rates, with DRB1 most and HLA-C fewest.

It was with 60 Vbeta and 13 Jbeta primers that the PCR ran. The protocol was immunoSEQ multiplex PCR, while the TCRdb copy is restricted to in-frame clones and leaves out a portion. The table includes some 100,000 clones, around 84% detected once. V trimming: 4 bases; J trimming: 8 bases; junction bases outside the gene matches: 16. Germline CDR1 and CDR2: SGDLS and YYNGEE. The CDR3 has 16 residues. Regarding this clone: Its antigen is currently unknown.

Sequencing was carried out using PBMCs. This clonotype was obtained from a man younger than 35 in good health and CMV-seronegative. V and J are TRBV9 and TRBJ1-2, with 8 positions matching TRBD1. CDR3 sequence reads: CASSPRSQGAVGGYTF. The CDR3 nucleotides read TGTGCCAGCAGCCCGAGGTCCCAGGGGGCGGTTGGGGGCTACACCTTC.